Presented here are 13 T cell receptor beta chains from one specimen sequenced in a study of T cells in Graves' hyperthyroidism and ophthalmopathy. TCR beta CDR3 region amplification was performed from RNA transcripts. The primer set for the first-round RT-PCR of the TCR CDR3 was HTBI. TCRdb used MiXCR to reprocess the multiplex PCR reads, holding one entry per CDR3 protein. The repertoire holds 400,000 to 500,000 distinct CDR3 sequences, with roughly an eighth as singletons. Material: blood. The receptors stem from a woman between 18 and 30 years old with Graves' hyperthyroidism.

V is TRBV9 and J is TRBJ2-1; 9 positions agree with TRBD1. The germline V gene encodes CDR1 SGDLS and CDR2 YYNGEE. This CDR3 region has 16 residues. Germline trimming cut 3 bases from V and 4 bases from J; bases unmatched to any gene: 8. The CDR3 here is CASSAYPGQGYNEQFF. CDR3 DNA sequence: TGTGCCAGCAGCGCTTACCCGGGACAGGGATACAATGAGCAGTTCTTC.

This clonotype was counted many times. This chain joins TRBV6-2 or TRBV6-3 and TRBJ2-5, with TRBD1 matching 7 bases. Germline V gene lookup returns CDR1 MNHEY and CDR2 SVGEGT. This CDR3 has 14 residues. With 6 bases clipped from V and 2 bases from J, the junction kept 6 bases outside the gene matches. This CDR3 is CASSRDREQETQYF. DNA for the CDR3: TGTGCCAGCAGCCGCGACAGGGAACAAGAGACCCAGTACTTC.

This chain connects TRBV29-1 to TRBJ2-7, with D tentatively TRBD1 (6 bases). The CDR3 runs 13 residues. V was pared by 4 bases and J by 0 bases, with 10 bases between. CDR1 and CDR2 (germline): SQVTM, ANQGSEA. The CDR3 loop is CSVVQGPSYEQYF. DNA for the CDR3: TGCAGCGTTGTGCAGGGGCCCTCCTACGAGCAGTACTTC.

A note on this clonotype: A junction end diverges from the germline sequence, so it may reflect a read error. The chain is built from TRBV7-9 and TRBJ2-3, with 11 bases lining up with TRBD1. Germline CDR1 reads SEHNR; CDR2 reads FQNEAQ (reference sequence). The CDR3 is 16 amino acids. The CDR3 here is CASSLTWGQGVDTQYF. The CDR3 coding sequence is TGCGCCAGCAGCCTTACTTGGGGACAGGGGGTAGATACGCAGTATTTT.

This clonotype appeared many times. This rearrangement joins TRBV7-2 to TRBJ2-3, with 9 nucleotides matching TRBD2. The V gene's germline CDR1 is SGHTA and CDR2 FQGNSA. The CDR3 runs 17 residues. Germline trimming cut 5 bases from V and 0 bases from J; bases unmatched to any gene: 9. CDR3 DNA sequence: TGTGCCAGCAGCCCCCGGGGTAGCGGGAGTAGCACAGATACGCAGTATTTT. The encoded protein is CASSPRGSGSSTDTQYF.

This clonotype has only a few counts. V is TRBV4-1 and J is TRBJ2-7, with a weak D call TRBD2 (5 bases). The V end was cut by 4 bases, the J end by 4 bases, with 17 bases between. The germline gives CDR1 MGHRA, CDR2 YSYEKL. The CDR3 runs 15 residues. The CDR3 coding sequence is TGCGCCAGCAGCCCGAGCGGTTGGAGCGGTTACGAGCAGTACTTC. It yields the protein CASSPSGWSGYEQYF.

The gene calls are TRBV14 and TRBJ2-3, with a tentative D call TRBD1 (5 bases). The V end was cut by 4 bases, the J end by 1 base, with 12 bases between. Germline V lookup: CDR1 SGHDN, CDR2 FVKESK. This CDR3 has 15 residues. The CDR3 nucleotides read TGTGCCAGCAGCCCCAGGGATATTCGCACAGATACGCAGTATTTT. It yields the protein CASSPRDIRTDTQYF.

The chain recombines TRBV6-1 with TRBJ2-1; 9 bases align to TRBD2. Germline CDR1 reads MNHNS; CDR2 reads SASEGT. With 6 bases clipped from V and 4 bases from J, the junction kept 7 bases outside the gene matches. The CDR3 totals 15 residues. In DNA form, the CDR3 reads TGTGCCAGCAGGGAGACTAGCGGCCCTTACAATGAGCAGTTCTTC. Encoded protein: CASRETSGPYNEQFF.

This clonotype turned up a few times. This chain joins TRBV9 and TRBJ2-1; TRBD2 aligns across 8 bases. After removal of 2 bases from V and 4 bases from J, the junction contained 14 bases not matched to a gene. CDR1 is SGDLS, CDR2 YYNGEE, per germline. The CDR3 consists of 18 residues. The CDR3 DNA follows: TGTGCCAGCAGCGTTTCCCCCGGCGGGAGGACTCCATACAATGAGCAGTTCTTC. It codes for CASSVSPGGRTPYNEQFF. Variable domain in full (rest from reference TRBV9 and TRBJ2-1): DSGVTQTPKHLITATGQRVTLRCSPRSGDLSVYWYQQSLDQGLQFLIQYYNGEERAKGNILERFSAQQFPDLHSELNLSSLELGDSALYFCASSVSPGGRTPYNEQFFGPGTRLTVL.

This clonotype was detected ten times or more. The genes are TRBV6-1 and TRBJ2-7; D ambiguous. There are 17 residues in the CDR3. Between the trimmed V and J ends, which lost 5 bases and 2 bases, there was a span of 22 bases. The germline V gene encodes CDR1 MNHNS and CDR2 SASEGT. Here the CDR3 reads CASSPRQTSVRAYEQYF. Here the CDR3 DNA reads TGTGCCAGCAGTCCCCGACAAACGAGTGTAAGGGCCTACGAGCAGTACTTC.

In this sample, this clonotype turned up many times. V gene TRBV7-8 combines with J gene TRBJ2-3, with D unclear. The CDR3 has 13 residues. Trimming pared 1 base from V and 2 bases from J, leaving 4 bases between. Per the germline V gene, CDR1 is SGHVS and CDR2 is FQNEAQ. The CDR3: CASSLGFTDTQYF. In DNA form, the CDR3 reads TGTGCCAGCAGCTTAGGTTTCACAGATACGCAGTATTTT.

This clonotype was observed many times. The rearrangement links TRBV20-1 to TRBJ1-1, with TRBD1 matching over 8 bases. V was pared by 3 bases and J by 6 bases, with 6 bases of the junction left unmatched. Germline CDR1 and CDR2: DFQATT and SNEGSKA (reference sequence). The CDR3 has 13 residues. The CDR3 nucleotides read TGCAGTGCTAGGAGGACAGGGTTGGCTGAAGCTTTCTTT. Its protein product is CSARRTGLAEAFF.

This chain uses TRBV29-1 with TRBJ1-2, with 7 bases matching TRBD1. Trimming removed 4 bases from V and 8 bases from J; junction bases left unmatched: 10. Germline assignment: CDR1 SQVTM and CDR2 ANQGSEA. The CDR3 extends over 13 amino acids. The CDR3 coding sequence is TGCAGCGTTGGAGGGAGGCAGGGGGGAGGCTACACCTTC. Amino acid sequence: CSVGGRQGGGYTF.